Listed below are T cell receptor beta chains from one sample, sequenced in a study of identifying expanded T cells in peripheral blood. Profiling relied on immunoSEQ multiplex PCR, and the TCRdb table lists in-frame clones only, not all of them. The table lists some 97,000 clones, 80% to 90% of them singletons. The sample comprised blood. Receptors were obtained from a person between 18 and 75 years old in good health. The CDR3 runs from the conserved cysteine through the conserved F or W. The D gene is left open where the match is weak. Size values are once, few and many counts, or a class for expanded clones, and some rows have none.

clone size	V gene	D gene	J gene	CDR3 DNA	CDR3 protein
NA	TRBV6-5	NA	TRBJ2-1	TGTGCCAGCAGTCCCAATCCAAGTGAGCAGTTCTTC	CASSPNPSEQFF
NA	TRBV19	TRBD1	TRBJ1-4	TGTGCCAGTATTGGGACAGGGAAGGCTAATGAAAAACTGTTTTTT	CASIGTGKANEKLFF
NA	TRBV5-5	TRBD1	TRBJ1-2	TGTGCCAGCACCGGAGGGGGCAACTATGGCTACACCTTC	CASTGGGNYGYTF
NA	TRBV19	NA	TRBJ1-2	TGTGCCAGTAGTATAGAACCGGGGCTTGGCTACACCTTC	CASSIEPGLGYTF
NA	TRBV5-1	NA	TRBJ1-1	TGCGCCAGCAGCATTGGGGCGAACACTGAAGCTTTCTTT	CASSIGANTEAFF
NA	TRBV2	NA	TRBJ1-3	TGTGCCAGCAGTCCAAAGGGGAGGGAAGCTGGAAACACCATATATTTT	CASSPKGREAGNTIYF
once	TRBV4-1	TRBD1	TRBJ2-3	TGCGCCAGCAGCCGGAATCAAAAAGGGGGCTGGGGCACAGATACGCAGTATTTT	CASSRNQKGGWGTDTQYF
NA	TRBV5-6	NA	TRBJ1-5	TGTGCCAGCAGCTTGGTAAGGACAGATACCCGGAGGAATCAGCCCCAGCATTTT	CASSLVRTDTRRNQPQHF
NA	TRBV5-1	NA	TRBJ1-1	TGCGCCAGCAGTTCTTCCGGGATCATACGCACTGAAGCTTTCTTT	CASSSSGIIRTEAFF
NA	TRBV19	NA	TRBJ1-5	TGTGCCAGTAGCAGGAGGGACTTTAATCAGCCCCAGCATTTT	CASSRRDFNQPQHF
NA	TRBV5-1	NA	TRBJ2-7	TGCGCCAGCAGTTTCGGGGGCGGCGAGCAGTACTTC	CASSFGGGEQYF
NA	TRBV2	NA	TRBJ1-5	TGTGCCAGCTCGTCTATTGGAGGGGACAATCAGCCCCAGCATTTT	CASSSIGGDNQPQHF
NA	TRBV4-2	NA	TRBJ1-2	TGTGCCAGCAGCCAAGATCGGGGCGCAGGGTCCGAGCGTGGCTACACCTTC	CASSQDRGAGSERGYTF
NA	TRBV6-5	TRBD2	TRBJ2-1	TGTGCCAGCAGCGTAGCGGGAGAGGATGAGCAGTTCTTC	CASSVAGEDEQFF
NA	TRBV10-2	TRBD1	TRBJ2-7	TGCGCCAGCGCCGGGACAGGGGTCTACGAGCAGTACTTC	CASAGTGVYEQYF
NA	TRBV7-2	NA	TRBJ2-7	TGTGCCAGCAGCCTAACAGGGACGGCTATCCCGTCCTCCTACGAGCAGTACTTC	CASSLTGTAIPSSYEQYF
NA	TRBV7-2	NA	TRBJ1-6	TGTGCCAGCAGCCCGCGGGGGGACGGTTCACCCCTCCACTTT	CASSPRGDGSPLHF
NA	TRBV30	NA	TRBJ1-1	TGTGCCGGACACGGGACCTTGAACACTGAAGCTTTCTTT	CAGHGTLNTEAFF
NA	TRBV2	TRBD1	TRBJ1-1	TGTGCCAGCAGTTCCGGGACAGGAACTATGAACACTGAAGCTTTCTTT	CASSSGTGTMNTEAFF
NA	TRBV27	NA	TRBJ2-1	TGTGCCAGCAGTATGGGAGTGTATAATGAGCAGTTCTTC	CASSMGVYNEQFF
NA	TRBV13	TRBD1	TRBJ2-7	TGTGCCAGCAGCCCGACCGGGACAGGGAGCTACGAGCAGTACTTC	CASSPTGTGSYEQYF
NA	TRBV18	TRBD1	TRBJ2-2	TGTGCCAGCTCACCGCAGGGGGCCACCGGGGAGCTGTTTTTT	CASSPQGATGELFF
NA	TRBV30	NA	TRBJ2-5	TGTGCCTGGAGTGTGGGCGGCCAAGAGACCCAGTACTTC	CAWSVGGQETQYF
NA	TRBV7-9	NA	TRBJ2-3	TGTGCCAGCAGAATAGGGGCGGCAGATACGCAGTATTTT	CASRIGAADTQYF
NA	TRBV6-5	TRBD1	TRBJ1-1	TGTGCCAGCAGTTACCACAATACAGGGGGCACTGAAGCTTTCTTT	CASSYHNTGGTEAFF
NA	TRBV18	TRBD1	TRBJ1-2	TGTGCCAGCTCACACCCCGAAGGACAGGGGTCGTCCTCTGGCTACACCTTC	CASSHPEGQGSSSGYTF
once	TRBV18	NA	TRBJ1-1	TGTGCCAGCTCAAGTAGAACGGACACTGAAGCTTTCTTT	CASSSRTDTEAFF
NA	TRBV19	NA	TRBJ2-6	TGTGCCAGTAGTATAGGCTCCACTGGGGCCAACGTCCTGACTTTC	CASSIGSTGANVLTF
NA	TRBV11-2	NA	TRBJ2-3	TGTGCCAGCAGCCCAACAACACGAACGCAGTATTTT	CASSPTTRTQYF
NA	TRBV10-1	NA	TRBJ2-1	TGCGCCAGCAGTGATGGGCGGGATAACAATGAGCAGTTCTTC	CASSDGRDNNEQFF
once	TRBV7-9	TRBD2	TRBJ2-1	TGTGCCAGCAGCTTAGGTCTAGCGGGAGGGACCCGGGGTGAGCAGTTCTTC	CASSLGLAGGTRGEQFF
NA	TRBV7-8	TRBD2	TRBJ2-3	TGTGCCAGCAGCTTTTATAGCGGGAGCGGCACAGATACGCAGTATTTT	CASSFYSGSGTDTQYF
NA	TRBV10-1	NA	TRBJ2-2	TGCGCCAGCGAGGGGACCGGGGAGCTGTTTTTT	CASEGTGELFF
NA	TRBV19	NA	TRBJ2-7	TGTGCCAGTAGTATAGAAGGGGCGGCTCCTTCGGGATACGAGCAGTACTTC	CASSIEGAAPSGYEQYF
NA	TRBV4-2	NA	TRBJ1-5	TGTGCCAGCAGCCAAGATAGCCGGGGATTTTATAGCAATCAGCCCCAGCATTTT	CASSQDSRGFYSNQPQHF
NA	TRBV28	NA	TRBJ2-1	TGTGCCACCGCGGGCCGACCTGGGAATGAGCAGTTCTTC	CATAGRPGNEQFF
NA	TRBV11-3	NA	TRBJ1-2	TGTGCCAGCAGCTTTGATGGGGGGCGGGTGGACGACTACACCTTC	CASSFDGGRVDDYTF
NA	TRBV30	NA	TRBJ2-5	TGTGCCTGGGCCCGGTCATACCAAGAGACCCAGTACTTC	CAWARSYQETQYF
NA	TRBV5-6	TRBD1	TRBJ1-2	TGTGCCAGCAGCTTCGGGACAGGGGGCTTCTACACCTTC	CASSFGTGGFYTF
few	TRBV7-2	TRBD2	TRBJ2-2	TGTGCCAGCAGCGTCGGGGGGGACGCCGGGGAGCTGTTTTTT	CASSVGGDAGELFF
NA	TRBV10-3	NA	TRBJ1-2	TGTGCCATCAGTGAGTTTCCGGGACGGTACCACTATGGCTACACCTTC	CAISEFPGRYHYGYTF
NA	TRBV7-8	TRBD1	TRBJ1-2	TGTGCCAGCAGCTCGGGACAGGGGGCTGGCTATGGCTACACCTTC	CASSSGQGAGYGYTF
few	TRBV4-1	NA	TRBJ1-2	TGCGCCAGCAGCCAAAGCCCCCTCCAGGGGAACTATGGCTACACCTTC	CASSQSPLQGNYGYTF
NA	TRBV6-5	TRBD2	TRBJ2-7	TGTGCCAGCAGTTCCGTGGGAGGGGCTTACGAGCAGTACTTC	CASSSVGGAYEQYF
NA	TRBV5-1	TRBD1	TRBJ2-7	TGCGCCAGCAGGGAAGAACCGGGACAGGGTATCTACGAGCAGTACTTC	CASREEPGQGIYEQYF
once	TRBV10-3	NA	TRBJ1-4	TGTGCCATCGCTCGGGTCGGGGCTAATGAAAAACTGTTTTTT	CAIARVGANEKLFF
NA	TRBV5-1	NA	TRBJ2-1	TGCGCCAGCAGCTCTGGACAGAACTCCTACAATGAGCAGTTCTTC	CASSSGQNSYNEQFF
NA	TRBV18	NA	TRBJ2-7	TGTGCCAGCTCACCCATGGACGACTCCTACGAGCAGTACTTC	CASSPMDDSYEQYF
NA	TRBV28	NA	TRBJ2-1	TGTGCCAGCAGTATACCACTAGAGCCTGGGGGTGAGCAGTTCTTC	CASSIPLEPGGEQFF
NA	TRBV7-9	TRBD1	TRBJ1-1	TGTGCCAGCAGCTTACGAAGTCGGGACAGGCATCCCGGGTCGGCTTTCTTT	CASSLRSRDRHPGSAFF
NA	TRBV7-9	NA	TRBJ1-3	TGTGCCAGCAGAATTGGGGCGGGATCTGGAAACACCATATATTTT	CASRIGAGSGNTIYF
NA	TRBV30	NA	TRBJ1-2	TGTGCCTGGTCAGGGTCCCTTAACTATGGCTACACCTTC	CAWSGSLNYGYTF
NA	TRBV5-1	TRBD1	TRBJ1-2	TGCGCCAGCAGCTTGGCCGACAGGGGGTCTGGCTACACCTTC	CASSLADRGSGYTF